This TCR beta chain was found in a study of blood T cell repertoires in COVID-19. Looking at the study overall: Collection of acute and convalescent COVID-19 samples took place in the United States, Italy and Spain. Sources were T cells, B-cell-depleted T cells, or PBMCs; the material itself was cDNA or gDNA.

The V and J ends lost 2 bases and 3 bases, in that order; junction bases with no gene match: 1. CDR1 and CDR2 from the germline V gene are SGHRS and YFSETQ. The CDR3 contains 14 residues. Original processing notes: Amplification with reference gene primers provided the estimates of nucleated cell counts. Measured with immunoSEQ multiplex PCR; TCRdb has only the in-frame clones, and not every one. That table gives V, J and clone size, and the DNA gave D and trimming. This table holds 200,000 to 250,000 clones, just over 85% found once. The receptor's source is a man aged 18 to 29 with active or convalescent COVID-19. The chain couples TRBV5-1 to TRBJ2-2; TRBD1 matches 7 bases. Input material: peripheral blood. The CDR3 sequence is CASSLDRDTGELFF. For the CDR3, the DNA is TGCGCCAGCAGCTTAGACAGGGACACCGGGGAGCTGTTTTTT. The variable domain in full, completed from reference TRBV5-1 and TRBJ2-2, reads KAGVTQTPRYLIKTRGQQVTLSCSPISGHRSVSWYQQTPGQGLQFLFEYFSETQRNKGNFPGRFSGRQFSNSRSEMNVSTLELGDSALYLCASSLDRDTGELFFGEGSRLTVL.